This T cell receptor (beta chain) was recovered during a study of T cells in women clearing cervical HPV infection. About this clone itself: With the read ending 3 residues before the CDR3 end, the germline J gene is used to fill in that end.

The CDR3 consists of 12 residues. Between the trimmed V and J ends, which lost 4 bases and 1 base, there was a span of 8 bases. The germline V gene has CDR1 GTSNPN and CDR2 SVGIG (reference sequence). Data came from immunoSEQ multiplex PCR; TCRdb stores just in-frame clones and leaves some out. The table for this sample gives 49,000 or so clones. Sequences were obtained from blood buffy coat. The sequence was obtained from a woman aged 18 to 75 with a cervical HPV16 infection that either progressed to CIN3+ or cleared (not recorded which). J is TRBJ2-7 and V is TRBV30, with no clear D. CDR3 DNA (partial): TGTGCCTGGACTGGCCCTTCCTACGAG. It encodes CAWTGPSYE. The full CDR3 protein is CAWTGPSYEQYF.